Below are 25 T cell receptor beta chains sequenced from a single sample in a study of blood T cells in healthy people across ages. The authors ran a second PCR of 7 to 11 cycles using a sample-barcoded 5' primer and a J-beta primer mix. From the 5' RACE reads, TCRdb called clonotypes with MiXCR, one entry per CDR3 protein. Counted here are 900,000 to 950,000 distinct CDR3 sequences, about 28% occurring once; the ten biggest clones make up about 9.4%. The same specimen was also included in a second study, on T cells of mothers and their children.

The sequencing sample was made of blood. These receptors were collected from a woman aged 35 to 49 in good health.

The V call is TRBV7-2, the J call TRBJ2-5; tentatively, D is TRBD2 (6 bases). The end of the DNA is better explained by TRBJ2-7, so the J call may be wrong. Germline V gene sequence: CDR1 SGHTA, CDR2 FQGNSA. The CDR3 totals 17 residues. The CDR3 loop reads CASSLAVDGGSSYEQYF. CDR3 nucleotide sequence: TGTGCCAGCAGCTTAGCCGTTGACGGGGGTAGCTCCTACGAGCAGTACTTC.

The chain is built from TRBV9 and TRBJ1-2; 8 nucleotides line up with TRBD1. Germline CDR1 SGDLS, CDR2 YYNGEE. The V segment lost 2 bases and the J segment 6 bases; nucleotides outside the gene matches: 6. This CDR3 contains 14 residues. In DNA form, the CDR3 reads TGTGCCAGCAGCGTGACAGGGGAGGACCATGGCTACACCTTC. Amino acids: CASSVTGEDHGYTF.

This clonotype was picked up a small number of times. The V call is TRBV5-6, the J call TRBJ2-7, with 9 bases that match TRBD1. Germline V CDR1 and CDR2: SGHDT, YYEEEE. With 0 bases clipped from V and 1 base from J, the junction kept 5 bases outside the gene matches. The CDR3 has 16 amino acids. The DNA for the CDR3 is TGTGCCAGCAGCTTGGTAGGCGGGACAGGGTCCTACGAGCAGTACTTC. As protein: CASSLVGGTGSYEQYF. Drawing the rest from reference TRBV5-6 and TRBJ2-7, the complete variable domain is DAGVTQSPTHLIKTRGQQVTLRCSPKSGHDTVSWYQQALGQGPQFIFQYYEEEERQRGNFPDRFSGHQFPNYSSELNVNALLLGDSALYLCASSLVGGTGSYEQYFGPGTRLTVT.

This clonotype has just a few counts. The chain uses TRBV6-2 or TRBV6-3 and TRBJ2-1, with 16 bases that match TRBD2. The CDR3 contains 17 residues. Trimming took 2 bases from V and 12 from J; bases not matched to a gene: 10. Germline CDR1 and CDR2: MNHEY and SVGEGT. The DNA for the CDR3 is TGTGCCAGCAGTTACGACGGGACTAGCGGGGGGGCGGAGATGCAGTTCTTC. It is translated as CASSYDGTSGGAEMQFF.

The V gene is TRBV7-9, the J gene TRBJ2-7; the D gene is possibly TRBD1 (6 bases). Looked up from germline, CDR1 is SEHNR and CDR2 is FQNEAQ (reference sequence). The CDR3 covers 16 residues. V was pared by 4 bases and J by 2 bases, with 18 bases between. CDR3 in DNA: TGTGCCAGCAGCTCCTTACCGGGACAAGGCCCCTACGAGCAGTACTTC. It yields the protein CASSSLPGQGPYEQYF.

The rearrangement links TRBV7-3 to TRBJ2-2; D possibly corresponds to TRBD2 (5 bases). The CDR3 has 14 residues. Germline assignment: CDR1 SGHTA and CDR2 FQGTGA. V lost 8 bases and J lost 5, with 15 bases in between. As DNA, the CDR3 is TGTGCCAGCCAAACGGGGTCGGGAACCGGGGAGCTGTTTTTT. Residues: CASQTGSGTGELFF.

This clonotype has a count of ten or more. The rearrangement links TRBV7-9 to TRBJ2-7, with D perhaps TRBD1 (6 bases). CDR1 and CDR2 from the germline V gene are SEHNR and FQNEAQ (reference sequence). This CDR3 is built from 14 residues. Trimming left V 5 bases short and J 0 bases short, with 11 bases between. CDR3 in amino acids: CASSPVTGSYEQYF. The CDR3 nucleotides are TGTGCCAGCAGCCCCGTGACAGGCTCCTACGAGCAGTACTTC.

CDR3 sequence: CASSYEPLEAYEQYF. As DNA, the CDR3 is TGTGCCAGCAGTTACGAACCCTTGGAGGCCTACGAGCAGTACTTC. The genes are TRBV6-2 or TRBV6-3 and TRBJ2-7, with D possibly being TRBD2 (5 bases). This CDR3 is built from 15 residues. V shed 2 bases and J shed 2 bases, with 13 bases lying between them. CDR1 is MNHEY, CDR2 SVGEGT, per germline.

This clonotype appeared many times. This chain links TRBV27 with TRBJ2-7, with 9 bases matching TRBD1. CDR1 MNHEY and CDR2 SMNVEV come from the germline V gene (reference sequence). The CDR3 covers 15 residues. J lost 5 bases, V lost 2 bases, and 7 bases had no gene match. CDR3 in amino acids: CASSLGLQGANEQYF. The CDR3 nucleotides read TGTGCCAGCAGTTTAGGGCTACAGGGGGCGAACGAGCAGTACTTC.

In its sample, this clonotype was seen many times. The V call is TRBV27, the J call TRBJ2-7; possibly TRBD1 or TRBD2 for D (6 bases each). Germline values: CDR1 MNHEY, CDR2 SMNVEV (reference sequence). V was trimmed by 4 bases and J by 5 bases, leaving 18 bases between them. The CDR3 has 15 amino acids. The DNA for the CDR3 is TGTGCCAGCAGTTGGGGGGACACCCGGTCGAACGAGCAGTACTTC. Translation gives CASSWGDTRSNEQYF.

A word on this clonotype: The germline gene is not matched at one end of the junction; a read error may be the cause. The rearrangement joins TRBV10-3 to TRBJ1-2; the D gene is possibly TRBD1 (5 bases). Germline CDR1 ENHRY, CDR2 SYGVKD. This CDR3 spans 15 amino acids. The chain's CDR3 is CAISESPLGTYGCTF. In DNA form, the CDR3 reads TGTGCCATCAGTGAGTCGCCATTGGGGACCTATGGCTGCACCTTC.

Comments on this clonotype: A clone one base away is much larger, so this may be a read error. The genes are TRBV3-1 and TRBJ2-1, with D perhaps TRBD1 (5 bases). The CDR3 totals 15 residues. CDR1 LGHDT and CDR2 YNNKEL come from the germline V gene (reference sequence). The V end lost 4 bases, the J end lost 0 bases, and 10 bases lay between the germline ends. The CDR3 region has the DNA TGTGCCAGCAGCCGGGCAGGGAACTCCTACAATGAGCAGTTCTTC. It specifies CASSRAGNSYNEQFF.

Only a few counts were recorded for this clonotype. This may be a read error, as it is one base from a much larger clone. This chain joins TRBV6-5 and TRBJ2-7, with a possible D match to TRBD2 (6 bases). This CDR3 is 15 amino acids long. Germline CDR1 reads MNHEY; CDR2 reads SVGAGI. The CDR3 DNA is TGTGCCAGCAGTATCAATGGGAAGGGGACTTACGGGCAGTACTTC. It codes for CASSINGKGTYGQYF.

This sequence joins TRBV5-1 and TRBJ1-2; 7 nucleotides align to TRBD1. In germline, CDR1 is SGHRS, CDR2 YFSETQ. This CDR3 has 16 amino acids. Trimming cost V 0 bases and J 4 bases; bases outside gene matches: 9. The CDR3 spells CASSLESGTACYGYTF. CDR3 bases: TGCGCCAGCAGCTTGGAATCCGGGACAGCCTGCTATGGCTACACCTTC.

The sample holds a few counts of this clonotype. CDR3 protein: CASSLVRDGGASNEQYF. CDR3 DNA sequence: TGTGCCAGCAGCTTAGTACGCGACGGGGGGGCCTCCAATGAGCAGTACTTC. V gene TRBV11-2 combines with J gene TRBJ2-7, with 8 bases aligning to TRBD2. Losses at the gene ends were 1 base for V and 7 bases for J; bases not matched to a gene: 15. The CDR3 loop spans 17 amino acids. Germline CDR1 reads SGHAT; CDR2 reads FQNNGV.

The chain carries TRBV7-2 and TRBJ2-7, with D tentatively TRBD1 or TRBD2 (5 bases each). Germline V gene sequence: CDR1 SGHTA, CDR2 FQGNSA. This CDR3 region has 16 residues. The germline V and J ends were trimmed by 5 bases and 1 base, with 18 bases remaining between them. CDR3 residues: CASSQGRARTSYEQYF. The CDR3 coding sequence is TGTGCCAGCAGCCAAGGCAGGGCTCGGACTTCCTACGAGCAGTACTTC. Combining the CDR3 with reference TRBV7-2 and TRBJ2-7 gives the whole variable domain GAGVSQSPSNKVTEKGKDVELRCDPISGHTALYWYRQSLGQGLEFLIYFQGNSAPDKSGLPSDRFSAERTGGSVSTLTIQRTQQEDSAVYLCASSQGRARTSYEQYFGPGTRLTVT.

Only a few counts were recorded for this clonotype. The genes are TRBV10-3 and TRBJ1-1, with D tentatively TRBD1 (5 bases). The CDR3 runs 14 residues. Germline assignment: CDR1 ENHRY and CDR2 SYGVKD. The V and J ends lost 1 base and 6 bases respectively, with 12 bases between them. CDR3 sequence (DNA): TGTGCCATCAGTGAGTTGAGCAGGGAGGCTGAAGCTTTCTTT. Encoded protein: CAISELSREAEAFF.

CDR3 sequence reads: CASSSMSRFNTYEQYF. Here the CDR3 DNA reads TGTGCCAGCAGCTCTATGAGTAGATTTAATACCTACGAGCAGTACTTC. The V gene is TRBV5-5, the J gene TRBJ2-7; D is uncertain. With 3 bases removed from V and 2 bases from J, the gap between germline ends came to 18 bases. The CDR3 loop spans 16 amino acids. Germline lookup yields CDR1 SGHKS and CDR2 YYEKEE (reference sequence).

This sequence joins TRBV5-6 and TRBJ2-5; 8 bases agree with TRBD1. Germline trimming cut 4 bases from V and 4 bases from J; bases unmatched to any gene: 12. The CDR3 covers 16 residues. The germline gives CDR1 SGHDT, CDR2 YYEEEE. Here the CDR3 DNA reads TGTGCCAGCAGCACAGGGACAGGTAGGAACGGAGAGACCCAGTACTTC. Encoded protein: CASSTGTGRNGETQYF.

Comments on this clonotype: The junction departs from the called germline gene at one end, perhaps through a read error. The chain employs TRBV7-2 and TRBJ2-5; perhaps TRBD2 as D (6 bases). The CDR3 is made up of 13 amino acids. CDR1 is SGHTA and CDR2 is FQGNSA in the germline V gene. CDR3 protein: CTSSLGEAETQYF. In nucleotides, the CDR3 is TGTACCAGCAGTTTAGGGGAGGCGGAGACCCAGTACTTC.

The sample holds one count of this clonotype. This chain connects TRBV7-2 to TRBJ1-5; unclear D gene. The CDR3 is made up of 14 amino acids. Looked up from germline, CDR1 is SGHTA and CDR2 is FQGNSA. The ends were cut back, 4 bases at V and 2 bases at J, with 9 bases in the middle. For the CDR3, the DNA is TGTGCCAGCAGCTGCATTCTGGGCAATCAGCCCCAGCATTTT. Translation: CASSCILGNQPQHF.

The rearrangement links TRBV28 to TRBJ1-2; no firm D call. Trimming shortened V by 6 bases and J by 3 bases, and 8 bases separated the two germline ends. This CDR3 spans 12 amino acids. Germline V gene lookup returns CDR1 MDHEN and CDR2 SYDVKM. CDR3 nucleotide sequence: TGTGCCAGCAGGTTTGGGTACTATGGCTACACCTTC. This codes for CASRFGYYGYTF.

The J gene is TRBJ2-1, the V gene TRBV5-1, with TRBD2 matching over 9 bases. This CDR3 contains 15 residues. The V gene end was trimmed by 1 base and the J gene end by 5 bases; junction bases not matched to a gene: 4. Germline V gene lookup returns CDR1 SGHRS and CDR2 YFSETQ. This CDR3 is CASSLFLAGDNEQFF. In DNA form, the CDR3 reads TGCGCCAGCAGCTTGTTTTTAGCGGGGGACAATGAGCAGTTCTTC.

This clonotype was observed many times. The rearrangement uses TRBV29-1 and TRBJ2-1; tentative D call: TRBD2 (5 bases). V lost 4 bases and J lost 5, with 15 bases in between. CDR1 is SQVTM, CDR2 ANQGSEA, per germline. The CDR3 has 14 residues. The CDR3 is CSVVGSGNHNEQFF. The DNA for the CDR3 is TGCAGCGTTGTGGGTTCGGGGAACCACAATGAGCAGTTCTTC.

The table lists this clonotype with a few counts. V usage is TRBV5-1 and J usage is TRBJ2-3; 9 nucleotides line up with TRBD1. J gave up 0 bases and V 4 bases, and 6 bases lay outside the gene matches. CDR1 SGHRS and CDR2 YFSETQ come from the germline V gene. The CDR3 has 16 residues. The CDR3 DNA sequence: TGCGCCAGCAGCGCTCGGACAGGGGTGAGCACAGATACGCAGTATTTT. It translates to CASSARTGVSTDTQYF.